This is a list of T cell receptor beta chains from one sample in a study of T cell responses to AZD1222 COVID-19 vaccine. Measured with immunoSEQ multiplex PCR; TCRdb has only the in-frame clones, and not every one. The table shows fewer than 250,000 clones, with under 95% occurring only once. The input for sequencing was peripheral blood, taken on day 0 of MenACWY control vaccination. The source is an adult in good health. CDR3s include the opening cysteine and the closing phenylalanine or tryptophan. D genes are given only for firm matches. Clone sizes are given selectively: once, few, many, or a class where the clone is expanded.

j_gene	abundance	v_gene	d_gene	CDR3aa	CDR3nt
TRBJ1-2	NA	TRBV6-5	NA	CASSSARALLGYTF	TGTGCCAGCAGTTCGGCTCGGGCCCTCCTGGGCTACACCTTC
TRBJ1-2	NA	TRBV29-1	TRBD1	CSGSGQGGGYTF	TGCAGCGGATCGGGACAGGGTGGAGGCTACACCTTC
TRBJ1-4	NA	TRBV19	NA	CAGGRLNEKLFF	TGTGCCGGTGGACGGCTCAATGAAAAACTGTTTTTT
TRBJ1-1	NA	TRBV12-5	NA	CASGAGGNTEAFF	TGTGCTAGTGGTGCGGGAGGTAACACTGAAGCTTTCTTT
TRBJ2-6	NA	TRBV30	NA	CAWSAKTSGANVLTF	TGTGCCTGGAGTGCGAAGACCTCTGGGGCCAACGTCCTGACTTTC
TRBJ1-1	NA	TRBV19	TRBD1	CASSFHDRATEAFF	TGTGCCAGTAGTTTCCACGACAGGGCCACTGAAGCTTTCTTT
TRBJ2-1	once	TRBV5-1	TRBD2	CASSLGGGTYNEQFF	TGCGCCAGCAGCTTGGGCGGGGGAACCTACAATGAGCAGTTCTTC
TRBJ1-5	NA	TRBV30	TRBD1	CAWSVLGQGLQPQHF	TGTGCCTGGAGTGTACTCGGACAGGGCCTGCAGCCCCAGCATTTT
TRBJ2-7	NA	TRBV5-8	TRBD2	CASSLEASGQYEQYF	TGTGCCAGCAGCTTGGAGGCTAGCGGGCAGTACGAGCAGTACTTC
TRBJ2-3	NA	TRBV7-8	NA	CASSFAGADTQYF	TGTGCCAGCAGCTTTGCAGGGGCAGATACGCAGTATTTT
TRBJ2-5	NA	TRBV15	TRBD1	CATSRARTGMETQYF	TGTGCCACCAGCAGAGCCCGGACAGGGATGGAGACCCAGTACTTC
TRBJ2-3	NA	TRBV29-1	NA	CSVDPAGRDTQYF	TGCAGCGTTGACCCCGCGGGGCGAGATACGCAGTATTTT
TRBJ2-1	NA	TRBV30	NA	CAWSVARDRFF	TGTGCCTGGAGTGTAGCCCGGGACCGGTTCTTC
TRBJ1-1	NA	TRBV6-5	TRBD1	CASSYSNRGYTEAFF	TGTGCCAGCAGTTACTCCAACAGGGGGTACACTGAAGCTTTCTTT
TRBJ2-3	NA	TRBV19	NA	CASSMSGGLSTDTQYF	TGTGCCAGTAGTATGTCGGGCGGGTTAAGCACAGATACGCAGTATTTT
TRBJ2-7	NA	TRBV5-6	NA	CASSYLGSYEQYF	TGTGCCAGCAGCTACCTCGGCTCCTACGAGCAGTACTTC
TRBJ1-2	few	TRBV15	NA	CATSTKDGALYGYTF	TGTGCCACCAGCACCAAAGACGGGGCCCTCTATGGCTACACCTTC
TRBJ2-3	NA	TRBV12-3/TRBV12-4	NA	CASTWGSTDTQYF	TGTGCCAGCACCTGGGGCTCCACAGATACGCAGTATTTT
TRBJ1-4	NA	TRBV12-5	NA	CASGLGQPNEKLFF	TGTGCTAGTGGTTTGGGACAGCCAAATGAAAAACTGTTTTTT
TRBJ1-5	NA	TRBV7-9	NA	CASSLATGLSNQPQHF	TGTGCCAGCAGCTTAGCGACGGGATTGAGCAATCAGCCCCAGCATTTT
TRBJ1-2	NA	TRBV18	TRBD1	CASSTQGQGVEGYTF	TGTGCCAGCTCAACCCAGGGACAGGGAGTGGAAGGCTACACCTTC
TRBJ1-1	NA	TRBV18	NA	CASSPVTNLNTEAFF	TGTGCCAGCTCACCAGTGACAAACTTGAACACTGAAGCTTTCTTT
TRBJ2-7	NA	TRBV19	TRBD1	CASSGRTGDEQYF	TGTGCCAGTAGTGGACGGACAGGGGACGAGCAGTACTTC
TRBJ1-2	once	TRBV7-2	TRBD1	CASSPDRGDGYTF	TGTGCCAGCAGCCCTGACAGGGGAGATGGCTACACCTTC
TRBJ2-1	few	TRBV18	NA	CASSPQFLRSAEGSDYNEQFF	TGTGCCAGCTCACCACAGTTTTTAAGATCGGCGGAGGGCTCGGACTACAATGAGCAGTTCTTC
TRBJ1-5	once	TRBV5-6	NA	CASSLWGGQPQHF	TGTGCCAGCAGCTTGTGGGGGGGTCAGCCCCAGCATTTT
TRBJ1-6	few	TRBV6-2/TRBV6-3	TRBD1	CASSPRQGTGSPLHF	TGTGCCAGCAGTCCCAGACAGGGGACCGGTTCACCCCTCCACTTT
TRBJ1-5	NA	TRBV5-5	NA	CASSTGTQSNQPQHF	TGTGCCAGCAGCACCGGGACACAGAGCAATCAGCCCCAGCATTTT
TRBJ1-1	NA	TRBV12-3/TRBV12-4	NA	CASSLKGDSEAFF	TGTGCCAGCAGTTTAAAAGGGGATAGTGAAGCTTTCTTT
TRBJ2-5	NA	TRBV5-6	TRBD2	CASSLAGGLRETQYF	TGTGCCAGCAGCTTGGCGGGGGGTTTACGAGAGACCCAGTACTTC
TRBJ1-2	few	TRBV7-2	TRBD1	CASSLRAPGQGRGDYGYTF	TGTGCCAGCAGCCTTAGGGCCCCGGGACAGGGACGAGGGGACTATGGCTACACCTTC
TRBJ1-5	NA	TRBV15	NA	CATSSSLSRISNQPQHF	TGTGCCACCAGCAGTAGCTTGAGCAGAATTAGCAATCAGCCCCAGCATTTT
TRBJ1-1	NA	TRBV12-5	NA	CASGLSENTEAFF	TGTGCTAGTGGTTTATCCGAGAACACTGAAGCTTTCTTT
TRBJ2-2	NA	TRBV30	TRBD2	CAWRASGALNTGELFF	TGTGCCTGGAGGGCTAGCGGGGCCTTGAACACCGGGGAGCTGTTTTTT
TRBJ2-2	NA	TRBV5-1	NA	CASSYPGAGELFF	TGCGCCAGCAGCTATCCTGGGGCCGGGGAGCTGTTTTTT
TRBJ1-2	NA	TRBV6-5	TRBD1	CASSRVGQGPVGYTF	TGTGCCAGCAGTCGGGTGGGACAGGGGCCGGTTGGCTACACCTTC
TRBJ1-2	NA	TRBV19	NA	CASSIRQGRGKGYTF	TGTGCCAGTAGTATAAGGCAGGGAAGAGGAAAGGGCTACACCTTC
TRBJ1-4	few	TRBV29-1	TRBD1	CSAKRGQGRNEKLFF	TGCAGCGCAAAGCGCGGACAGGGGAGGAATGAAAAACTGTTTTTT
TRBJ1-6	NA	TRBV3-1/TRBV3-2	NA	CASSQPGNSYNSPLHF	TGTGCCAGCAGCCAACCCGGGAATTCCTATAATTCACCCCTCCACTTT
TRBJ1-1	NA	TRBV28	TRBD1	CASRYGTAEAFF	TGTGCCAGCAGGTACGGGACAGCTGAAGCTTTCTTT
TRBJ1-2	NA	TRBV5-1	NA	CASEEQPTGDGYTF	TGCGCCAGCGAAGAACAACCGACTGGGGATGGCTACACCTTC
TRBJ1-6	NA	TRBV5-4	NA	CASSLELVNSPLHF	TGTGCCAGCAGCCTGGAGTTGGTAAATTCACCCCTCCACTTT
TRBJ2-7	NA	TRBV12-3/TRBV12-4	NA	CASTIGLLNEQYF	TGTGCCAGCACCATAGGGCTACTCAACGAGCAGTACTTC
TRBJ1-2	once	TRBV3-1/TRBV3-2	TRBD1	CASSQDRGRGYTF	TGTGCCAGCAGCCAAGACAGGGGGCGCGGCTACACCTTC
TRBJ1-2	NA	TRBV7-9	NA	CASSHESFIGPTGTF	TGTGCCAGCAGCCATGAATCATTCATAGGGCCGACCGGCACCTTC
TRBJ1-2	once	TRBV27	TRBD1	CASSFGTGGEYGYTF	TGTGCCAGCAGTTTCGGGACAGGGGGCGAGTATGGCTACACCTTC
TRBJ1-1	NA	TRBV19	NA	CASSIDRSGGRTEAFF	TGTGCCAGTAGTATAGATCGTTCCGGGGGCCGGACTGAAGCTTTCTTT
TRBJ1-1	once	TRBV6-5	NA	CASRFGQNTEAFF	TGTGCCAGCCGTTTCGGACAGAACACTGAAGCTTTCTTT
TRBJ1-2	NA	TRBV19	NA	CASSVRQDLYNYGYTF	TGTGCCAGTAGTGTACGACAGGATCTGTATAACTATGGCTACACCTTC
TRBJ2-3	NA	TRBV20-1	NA	CSASRSAGQSTDTQYF	TGCAGTGCTAGTAGGTCGGCGGGCCAAAGCACAGATACGCAGTATTTT
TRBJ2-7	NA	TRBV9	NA	CASSVVEMGGQYF	TGTGCCAGCAGCGTAGTAGAGATGGGGGGGCAGTACTTC
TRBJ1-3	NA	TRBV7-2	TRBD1	CASSLGGTGPSGNTIYF	TGTGCCAGCAGCTTAGGGGGGACAGGGCCGTCAGGAAACACCATATATTTT
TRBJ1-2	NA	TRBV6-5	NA	CASSATGPYGYTF	TGTGCCAGCAGCGCCACGGGGCCCTATGGCTACACCTTC